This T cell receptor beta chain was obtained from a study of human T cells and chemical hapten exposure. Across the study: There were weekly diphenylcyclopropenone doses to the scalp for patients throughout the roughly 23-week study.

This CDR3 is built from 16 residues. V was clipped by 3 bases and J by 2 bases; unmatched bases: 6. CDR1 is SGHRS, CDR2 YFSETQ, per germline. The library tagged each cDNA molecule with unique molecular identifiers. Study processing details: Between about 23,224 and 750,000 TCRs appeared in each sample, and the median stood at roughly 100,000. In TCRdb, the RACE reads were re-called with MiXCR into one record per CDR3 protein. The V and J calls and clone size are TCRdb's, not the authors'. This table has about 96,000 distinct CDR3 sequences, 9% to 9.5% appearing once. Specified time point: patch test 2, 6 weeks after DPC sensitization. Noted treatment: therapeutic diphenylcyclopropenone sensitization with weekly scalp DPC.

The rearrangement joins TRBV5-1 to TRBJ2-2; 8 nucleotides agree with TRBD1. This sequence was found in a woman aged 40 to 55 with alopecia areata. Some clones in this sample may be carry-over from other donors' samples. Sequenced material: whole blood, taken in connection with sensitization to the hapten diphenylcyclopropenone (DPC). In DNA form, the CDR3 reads TGCGCCAGCAGCTCCGTAACAGGGGGAAACACCGGGGAGCTGTTTTTT. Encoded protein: CASSSVTGGNTGELFF.